These 15 T cell receptor beta chains share one sample of origin, sequenced in a study of regulatory T cells in long-lasting Graves disease. The time point denotes: persistent/refractory GD, antithyroid drugs over 5 years with positive TRAb. Extracted PBMC RNA gave rise to the TCR library. Investigators prepared the TCR beta libraries by applying iRepertoire HTBI primers and Arm-PCR of CDR3 regions. TCRdb reprocessed the multiplex PCR reads via MiXCR and lists one record per CDR3 protein. The table lists about 460,000 distinct CDR3 sequences, 22% of them singletons, with roughly 14% in the top ten. This specimen consisted of peripheral blood mononuclear cells (PBMCs), obtained when the disease was refractory, from a patient treated with antithyroid drugs. Source of these receptors: a female donor with Graves disease.

This clonotype was seen repeatedly, ten times or more. This rearrangement joins TRBV7-9 to TRBJ1-2, with D possibly TRBD1 on 6 matching bases. Germline V lookup: CDR1 SEHNR, CDR2 FQNEAQ (reference sequence). Trimming shortened V by 3 bases and J by 4 bases, and 9 bases separated the two germline ends. This CDR3 spans 13 amino acids. This CDR3 reads CASSFQGSYGYTF. The CDR3 nucleotides are TGTGCCAGCAGCTTTCAGGGGAGCTATGGCTACACCTTC.

The sample holds many counts of this clonotype. The rearrangement links TRBV15 to TRBJ1-5, with D unclear. The CDR3 runs 13 residues. The germline V and J ends were trimmed by 5 bases and 2 bases, with 7 bases remaining between them. In germline, CDR1 is LNHNV, CDR2 YYDKDF (reference sequence). CDR3 bases: TGTGCCACCAGCCCCGTGGGCAATCAGCCCCAGCATTTT. Translated, it gives CATSPVGNQPQHF.

The chain uses TRBV20-1 and TRBJ2-7, with D tentatively TRBD2 (6 bases). V was cut by 0 bases and J by 2 bases, with 14 bases left in between. Germline V CDR1 and CDR2: DFQATT, SNEGSKA (reference sequence). This CDR3 spans 15 amino acids. The CDR3 loop reads CSARDGKRATYEQYF. Written as DNA, the CDR3 is TGCAGTGCTAGAGATGGGAAGCGGGCGACCTACGAGCAGTACTTC.

This clonotype was counted at least ten times. The chain joins TRBV28 to TRBJ1-1, with a weak D call TRBD1 (6 bases). Germline CDR1 MDHEN, CDR2 SYDVKM. V lost 2 bases and J 6 bases, leaving 13 bases between the germline ends. The CDR3 loop spans 14 amino acids. CDR3 bases: TGTGCCAGCAGTTTAGGACAGAGGGGCCCTGAAGCTTTCTTT. Encoded protein: CASSLGQRGPEAFF.

This clonotype was counted many times. The rearrangement joins TRBV11-2 to TRBJ1-1; D may be TRBD1 (5 bases). Germline CDR1 SGHAT, CDR2 FQNNGV. V lost 0 bases to trimming and J lost 11 bases, with 13 bases between them. The CDR3 consists of 13 residues. In DNA form, the CDR3 reads TGTGCCAGCAGCTTAGATCTCGGGGCAGGGGCTTTCTTT. Translation gives CASSLDLGAGAFF.

The chain carries TRBV12-3 or TRBV12-4 and TRBJ2-6, with TRBD1 as a possible D gene (6 bases). This CDR3 has 16 amino acids. V lost 6 bases to trimming and J lost 2 bases, with 14 bases between them. CDR3: CASSLGQSAGANVLTF. CDR3 nucleotides: TGTGCCAGCAGCCTGGGACAATCTGCTGGGGCCAACGTCCTGACTTTC.

This clonotype was found many times. J is TRBJ1-1 and V is TRBV2; TRBD1 might be the D (5 bases). This CDR3 is built from 13 residues. V shed 6 bases and J shed 2 bases, with 10 bases lying between them. Germline V CDR1 and CDR2: SNHLY, FYNNEI. CDR3 DNA sequence: TGTGCCAGCAGGGGGCCTGGCAACACTGAAGCTTTCTTT. It codes for CASRGPGNTEAFF.

The chain is built from TRBV14 and TRBJ2-7; perhaps TRBD2 as D (5 bases). The CDR3 runs 16 residues. Between the trimmed V and J ends, which lost 0 bases and 3 bases, there was a span of 15 bases. The V gene's germline CDR1 is SGHDN and CDR2 FVKESK. The CDR3 DNA reads as TGTGCCAGCAGCCAAGAGGGATGGCTAGCTAGCTACGAGCAGTACTTC. The encoded protein is CASSQEGWLASYEQYF.

This chain uses TRBV7-2 with TRBJ2-7, with TRBD1 as a possible D gene (5 bases). V shed 4 bases and J shed 2 bases, with 12 bases lying between them. Germline lookup yields CDR1 SGHTA and CDR2 FQGNSA. This CDR3 comprises 14 residues. CDR3 coding DNA: TGTGCCAGCAGCTCAATTCCAGGGACCTACGAGCAGTACTTC. It yields the protein CASSSIPGTYEQYF.

The genes are TRBV6-2 or TRBV6-3 and TRBJ2-4; TRBD2 agrees at 12 bases. Germline V lookup: CDR1 MNHEY, CDR2 SVGEGT. The CDR3 has 14 residues. The V segment lost 6 bases and the J segment 9 bases; nucleotides outside the gene matches: 6. CDR3 bases: TGTGCCAGCAGCCCTAGCGGGAGGGTGGGCATTCAGTACTTC. Translation: CASSPSGRVGIQYF.

As concerns this clonotype: This is likely a read error, given that the CDR3 carries no conserved phenylalanine or tryptophan at its end. The limits of the CDR3 on the DNA are not certain, so only TCRdb's listed CDR3 is given. The chain employs TRBV28 and TRBJ2-4; the table gives TRBD2 as D, unverified against the DNA. The length of the CDR3 is 16 amino acids, counting both ends. CDR1 and CDR2 (germline): MDHEN, SYDVKM. This CDR3 reads CASSFAGIGYEQYFGP.

J is TRBJ1-3 and V is TRBV10-3; D is possibly TRBD1 (6 bases). V lost 6 bases to trimming and J lost 1 base, with 10 bases between them. The germline CDR1 and CDR2 sequences are ENHRY and SYGVKD. The CDR3 covers 14 residues. Written as DNA, the CDR3 is TGTGCCATCAGGAGGACAGCTTCTGGAAACACCATATATTTT. This sequence encodes CAIRRTASGNTIYF.

This clonotype was seen a handful of times. The chain's CDR3 is CASSPDSFSYEQYF. The CDR3 nucleotides are TGTGCCAGCAGCCCCGACAGCTTCTCCTACGAGCAGTACTTC. The chain recombines TRBV27 with TRBJ2-7; tentative D call: TRBD1 (5 bases). Germline V gives CDR1 MNHEY, CDR2 SMNVEV (reference sequence). This CDR3 region has 14 residues. The V end was cut by 6 bases, the J end by 0 bases, with 12 bases between.

V gene TRBV6-1 combines with J gene TRBJ1-5; D is uncertain. Looked up from germline, CDR1 is MNHNS and CDR2 is SASEGT. Trimming removed 3 bases at V and 6 bases at J, with 6 bases between. The CDR3 covers 12 residues. This CDR3 is CASSDLSQPQHF. In DNA, the CDR3 is TGTGCCAGCAGTGACTTAAGTCAGCCCCAGCATTTT.

The V call is TRBV9, the J call TRBJ1-1; TRBD1 is a possible D gene (5 bases). The CDR3 totals 15 residues. CDR1 is SGDLS, CDR2 YYNGEE, per germline. With 0 bases removed from V and 1 base from J, the gap between germline ends came to 10 bases. CDR3 sequence reads: CASSVGQGANTEAFF. The CDR3 DNA reads TGTGCCAGCAGCGTAGGTCAGGGAGCGAACACTGAAGCTTTCTTT.